This TCR beta chain was captured by sequencing in a study of PD-1 blockade in classical Hodgkin lymphoma. Findings of the study overall: What drove the repertoire differences, possibly disease activity or prior therapy, has not been defined. There was a significant rise in CD4+ TCR diversity by C4D1, with no such rise for CD8+. Relapsed/refractory patients reportedly had the lowest baseline TCR diversity, below newly diagnosed patients, who were below healthy donors.

Comments on this clone: Its cognate antigen is unknown.

Here immunoSEQ multiplex PCR was the method, and the copy in TCRdb shows in-frame clones only, minus some. Here the sample spans several thousand clones, roughly four fifths being singletons. Time point denoted: cycle 4 day 1 (C4D1), after 6 weeks of nivolumab. Every single patient, without exception, relapsed after autologous stem cell transplantation, and brentuximab vedotin exposure varied. CDR1 and CDR2 from the germline V gene are MNHEY and SVGAGI. Trimming took 6 bases from V and 6 from J; bases not matched to a gene: 9. The CDR3 covers 14 residues. The clonotype comes from a human donor with classical Hodgkin lymphoma. This chain connects TRBV6-5 to TRBJ1-1; 8 bases are shared with TRBD1. The material sequenced was peripheral blood mononuclear cells (PBMCs), taken before the fourth cycle of nivolumab. CDR3: CASSRGQGSSEAFF. The CDR3, as DNA: TGTGCCAGCAGCCGTGGACAGGGAAGTTCTGAAGCTTTCTTT.